This is a list of T cell receptor beta chains from one sample in a study of type 1 regulatory T cells. TCRdb used MiXCR to reprocess the reads, holding one entry per CDR3 protein. The sample has some 100,000 distinct CDR3 sequences; roughly 31% are singletons. Specimen: CD4+ T cells, either the whole sample or a sorted fraction (not recorded which). The receptors come from a human donor in good health. The CDR3 runs from the conserved cysteine through the conserved F or W. D genes are given only for firm matches. For some rows the clone size is stated as once, few or many, or as a class when expanded; others skip it.

J gene: TRBJ2-3
D gene: TRBD2
V gene: TRBV20-1
clone size: NA
CDR3 protein: CSAQLAGVADTQYF
CDR3 DNA: TGCAGTGCCCAACTAGCGGGAGTGGCAGATACGCAGTATTTT

J gene: TRBJ2-7
D gene: NA
V gene: TRBV5-1
clone size: NA
CDR3 protein: CASSLEGRSYEQYF
CDR3 DNA: TGCGCCAGCAGCTTGGAGGGCAGATCCTACGAGCAGTACTTC

J gene: TRBJ1-2
D gene: NA
V gene: TRBV7-8
clone size: few
CDR3 protein: CASSTDLLYGYTF
CDR3 DNA: TGTGCCAGCAGCACGGACCTCCTTTATGGCTACACCTTC

J gene: TRBJ1-1
D gene: NA
V gene: TRBV13
clone size: NA
CDR3 protein: CASSLVFDTEAFF
CDR3 DNA: TGTGCCAGCAGCTTAGTGTTTGACACTGAAGCTTTCTTT

J gene: TRBJ2-4
D gene: NA
V gene: TRBV6-1
clone size: NA
CDR3 protein: CASSSLAGNGIQYF
CDR3 DNA: TGTGCCAGCAGTTCACTGGCGGGGAATGGCATTCAGTACTTC

J gene: TRBJ2-2
D gene: NA
V gene: TRBV11-2
clone size: few
CDR3 protein: CASSSQGTGELFF
CDR3 DNA: TGTGCCAGCAGCTCGCAGGGTACCGGGGAGCTGTTTTTT

J gene: TRBJ2-7
D gene: NA
V gene: TRBV15
clone size: NA
CDR3 protein: CATNPKNYEQYF
CDR3 DNA: TGTGCCACCAACCCGAAGAATTACGAGCAGTACTTC

J gene: TRBJ2-6
D gene: NA
V gene: TRBV7-9
clone size: few
CDR3 protein: CASSLGAVSGANVLTF
CDR3 DNA: TGTGCCAGCAGCTTAGGGGCAGTATCTGGGGCCAACGTCCTGACTTTC

J gene: TRBJ2-7
D gene: NA
V gene: TRBV15
clone size: NA
CDR3 protein: CATDSYSYEQYF
CDR3 DNA: TGTGCCACTGACAGTTACTCCTACGAGCAGTACTTC

J gene: TRBJ2-7
D gene: TRBD2
V gene: TRBV7-6
clone size: NA
CDR3 protein: CASSLVGGGDYEQYF
CDR3 DNA: TGTGCCAGCAGCTTAGTGGGGGGAGGGGACTACGAGCAGTACTTC

J gene: TRBJ1-1
D gene: TRBD1
V gene: TRBV5-1
clone size: once
CDR3 protein: CASSGTGVVTEAFF
CDR3 DNA: TGCGCCAGCAGCGGGACAGGGGTTGTCACTGAAGCTTTCTTT

J gene: TRBJ2-7
D gene: NA
V gene: TRBV7-2
clone size: few
CDR3 protein: CASSLGRGNSYEQYF
CDR3 DNA: TGTGCCAGCAGCTTAGGACGGGGCAACTCCTACGAGCAGTACTTC

J gene: TRBJ1-5
D gene: TRBD1
V gene: TRBV29-1
clone size: medium-sized
CDR3 protein: CSVRDRDCSNQPQHF
CDR3 DNA: TGCAGCGTTAGGGACAGGGATTGTTCCAATCAGCCCCAGCATTTT

J gene: TRBJ2-1
D gene: NA
V gene: TRBV29-1
clone size: once
CDR3 protein: CSVTPKYNEQFF
CDR3 DNA: TGCAGCGTGACACCCAAATACAATGAGCAGTTCTTC

J gene: TRBJ2-7
D gene: TRBD2
V gene: TRBV9
clone size: NA
CDR3 protein: CASSEGLAGEQAHEQYF
CDR3 DNA: TGTGCCAGCAGCGAGGGACTAGCGGGAGAACAGGCCCACGAGCAGTACTTC

J gene: TRBJ2-7
D gene: TRBD2
V gene: TRBV14
clone size: NA
CDR3 protein: CASSLSSGLAGGPTYEQYF
CDR3 DNA: TGTGCCAGCAGCCTTTCCTCCGGACTAGCGGGAGGGCCAACCTACGAGCAGTACTTC

J gene: TRBJ2-1
D gene: TRBD2
V gene: TRBV29-1
clone size: few
CDR3 protein: CSMGEGYEQFF
CDR3 DNA: TGCAGCATGGGGGAGGGGTATGAGCAGTTCTTC

J gene: TRBJ2-7
D gene: NA
V gene: TRBV27
clone size: NA
CDR3 protein: CASSRGSGTTYEQYF
CDR3 DNA: TGTGCCAGCAGTCGCGGGAGCGGGACAACCTACGAGCAGTACTTC

J gene: TRBJ2-7
D gene: NA
V gene: TRBV2
clone size: NA
CDR3 protein: CASSVSGAEQYF
CDR3 DNA: TGTGCCAGCAGTGTATCGGGGGCCGAGCAGTACTTC

J gene: TRBJ2-1
D gene: TRBD2
V gene: TRBV10-3
clone size: few
CDR3 protein: CAIRGLATGDEQFF
CDR3 DNA: TGTGCCATCAGGGGACTAGCGACCGGGGATGAGCAGTTCTTC

J gene: TRBJ2-3
D gene: TRBD2
V gene: TRBV9
clone size: NA
CDR3 protein: CASSVVWKAGLLTDTQYF
CDR3 DNA: TGTGCCAGCAGCGTAGTCTGGAAAGCGGGATTGTTAACAGATACGCAGTATTTT

J gene: TRBJ1-5
D gene: TRBD1
V gene: TRBV6-5
clone size: NA
CDR3 protein: CASSGQGGNQPQHF
CDR3 DNA: TGTGCCAGCAGCGGACAGGGTGGCAATCAGCCCCAGCATTTT

J gene: TRBJ1-6
D gene: NA
V gene: TRBV9
clone size: NA
CDR3 protein: CASSVASAYNSPLHF
CDR3 DNA: TGTGCCAGCAGCGTAGCCAGCGCGTATAATTCACCCCTCCACTTT

J gene: TRBJ2-2
D gene: TRBD2
V gene: TRBV11-2
clone size: NA
CDR3 protein: CASSTGLAATGELFF
CDR3 DNA: TGTGCCAGCAGCACGGGACTAGCGGCGACCGGGGAGCTGTTTTTT

J gene: TRBJ2-1
D gene: NA
V gene: TRBV2
clone size: NA
CDR3 protein: CASSEPSRSYNEQFF
CDR3 DNA: TGTGCCAGCAGTGAACCGTCCAGGTCCTACAATGAGCAGTTCTTC

J gene: TRBJ1-6
D gene: NA
V gene: TRBV7-8
clone size: NA
CDR3 protein: CASSLSSGGLVPSPLHF
CDR3 DNA: TGTGCCAGCAGCTTAAGTAGCGGAGGGCTGGTCCCCTCACCCCTCCACTTT

J gene: TRBJ2-5
D gene: TRBD2
V gene: TRBV20-1
clone size: few
CDR3 protein: CSAGLAGGAMETQYF
CDR3 DNA: TGCAGTGCCGGACTAGCGGGAGGCGCAATGGAAACCCAGTACTTC

J gene: TRBJ2-1
D gene: NA
V gene: TRBV27
clone size: NA
CDR3 protein: CASSPRLAGPSYNEQFF
CDR3 DNA: TGTGCCAGCAGTCCGCGGTTGGCGGGCCCTTCCTACAATGAGCAGTTCTTC

J gene: TRBJ1-1
D gene: NA
V gene: TRBV10-2
clone size: NA
CDR3 protein: CASSESINSFEAFF
CDR3 DNA: TGCGCCAGCAGTGAGTCGATCAACAGCTTTGAAGCTTTCTTT

J gene: TRBJ2-3
D gene: NA
V gene: TRBV6-2/TRBV6-3
clone size: NA
CDR3 protein: CASSYHRAGKDTQYF
CDR3 DNA: TGTGCCAGCAGTTACCATCGGGCAGGGAAAGATACGCAGTATTTT

J gene: TRBJ2-7
D gene: NA
V gene: TRBV7-2
clone size: NA
CDR3 protein: CASSFYELHEQYF
CDR3 DNA: TGTGCCAGCAGCTTCTACGAGCTTCACGAGCAGTACTTC

J gene: TRBJ2-7
D gene: TRBD2
V gene: TRBV9
clone size: once
CDR3 protein: CASSPLADHEQYF
CDR3 DNA: TGTGCCAGCAGCCCACTAGCGGACCACGAGCAGTACTTC

J gene: TRBJ2-7
D gene: NA
V gene: TRBV7-9
clone size: few
CDR3 protein: CASSTGPRSSYEQYF
CDR3 DNA: TGTGCCAGCAGCACCGGCCCCAGGAGCTCCTACGAGCAGTACTTC

J gene: TRBJ2-7
D gene: NA
V gene: TRBV28
clone size: NA
CDR3 protein: CASSLYRELYEQYF
CDR3 DNA: TGTGCCAGCAGTTTATATAGGGAACTCTACGAGCAGTACTTC

J gene: TRBJ2-7
D gene: NA
V gene: TRBV5-1
clone size: few
CDR3 protein: CASSLGPDKQYF
CDR3 DNA: TGCGCCAGCAGCTTGGGACCGGACAAGCAGTACTTC

J gene: TRBJ2-3
D gene: NA
V gene: TRBV15
clone size: medium-sized
CDR3 protein: CATSRDWTDTQYF
CDR3 DNA: TGTGCCACCAGCAGAGATTGGACGGATACGCAGTATTTT

J gene: TRBJ2-7
D gene: NA
V gene: TRBV29-1
clone size: NA
CDR3 protein: CSVVVQGGEQYF
CDR3 DNA: TGCAGCGTTGTTGTACAGGGTGGCGAGCAGTACTTC

J gene: TRBJ2-3
D gene: TRBD2
V gene: TRBV20-1
clone size: NA
CDR3 protein: CNAASGSDTQYF
CDR3 DNA: TGCAATGCGGCTAGCGGGAGCGATACGCAGTATTTT

J gene: TRBJ2-3
D gene: TRBD1
V gene: TRBV7-6
clone size: NA
CDR3 protein: CASSPGQGSGTDTQYF
CDR3 DNA: TGTGCCAGCAGCCCGGGACAGGGCAGTGGCACAGATACGCAGTATTTT

J gene: TRBJ2-7
D gene: NA
V gene: TRBV12-3/TRBV12-4
clone size: NA
CDR3 protein: CASSFKRVEQYF
CDR3 DNA: TGTGCCAGCAGTTTCAAGCGGGTGGAGCAGTACTTC

J gene: TRBJ2-7
D gene: TRBD2
V gene: TRBV28
clone size: few
CDR3 protein: CASTASGRGEQYF
CDR3 DNA: TGTGCCAGCACGGCTAGCGGGAGGGGGGAGCAGTACTTC

J gene: TRBJ2-1
D gene: NA
V gene: TRBV12-5
clone size: few
CDR3 protein: CASGLVLGSRNDEQFF
CDR3 DNA: TGTGCTAGTGGTTTGGTACTTGGGTCCAGGAACGATGAGCAGTTCTTC

J gene: TRBJ1-5
D gene: NA
V gene: TRBV30
clone size: NA
CDR3 protein: CAWRGGNQPQHF
CDR3 DNA: TGTGCCTGGAGAGGCGGAAATCAGCCCCAGCATTTT

J gene: TRBJ2-1
D gene: TRBD1
V gene: TRBV5-1
clone size: NA
CDR3 protein: CASSLFLGQGAYEQFF
CDR3 DNA: TGCGCCAGCAGCTTGTTTTTAGGGCAGGGGGCTTATGAGCAGTTCTTC

J gene: TRBJ2-3
D gene: TRBD2
V gene: TRBV19
clone size: NA
CDR3 protein: CASTPSGRGADTQYF
CDR3 DNA: TGTGCCAGTACCCCTAGCGGGAGGGGGGCAGATACGCAGTATTTT

J gene: TRBJ2-5
D gene: NA
V gene: TRBV5-1
clone size: few
CDR3 protein: CASSDGSLETQYF
CDR3 DNA: TGCGCCAGCAGCGACGGGAGCTTGGAGACCCAGTACTTC

J gene: TRBJ2-1
D gene: TRBD2
V gene: TRBV7-8
clone size: NA
CDR3 protein: CASRRIGAGAGYNEQFF
CDR3 DNA: TGTGCCAGCAGGCGTATAGGAGCGGGAGCGGGTTACAATGAGCAGTTCTTC

J gene: TRBJ2-1
D gene: NA
V gene: TRBV15
clone size: NA
CDR3 protein: CATSREYRSSSYNEQFF
CDR3 DNA: TGTGCCACCAGCAGAGAATATCGGAGTAGCTCCTACAATGAGCAGTTCTTC

J gene: TRBJ2-5
D gene: NA
V gene: TRBV2
clone size: NA
CDR3 protein: CANSVRGETQYF
CDR3 DNA: TGTGCCAACTCCGTCAGGGGTGAGACCCAGTACTTC

J gene: TRBJ1-1
D gene: NA
V gene: TRBV14
clone size: NA
CDR3 protein: CASSQEGRMNTEAFF
CDR3 DNA: TGTGCCAGCAGCCAGGAAGGACGGATGAACACTGAAGCTTTCTTT

J gene: TRBJ2-6
D gene: NA
V gene: TRBV3-1
clone size: few
CDR3 protein: CASSSTGSTSSGANVLTF
CDR3 DNA: TGTGCCAGCAGCTCAACGGGAAGTACCAGTTCTGGGGCCAACGTCCTGACTTTC

J gene: TRBJ1-5
D gene: NA
V gene: TRBV5-5
clone size: NA
CDR3 protein: CASSLEGQGHQPQHF
CDR3 DNA: TGTGCCAGCAGCTTGGAGGGGCAGGGTCACCAGCCCCAGCATTTT

J gene: TRBJ1-5
D gene: TRBD1
V gene: TRBV20-1
clone size: few
CDR3 protein: CSAPDRSGQPQHF
CDR3 DNA: TGCAGTGCTCCGGACAGGTCAGGTCAGCCCCAGCATTTT

J gene: TRBJ2-3
D gene: NA
V gene: TRBV3-1
clone size: NA
CDR3 protein: CASSPDEYTQYF
CDR3 DNA: TGTGCCAGCAGCCCCGATGAGTATACGCAGTATTTT

J gene: TRBJ1-3
D gene: NA
V gene: TRBV4-3
clone size: NA
CDR3 protein: CASGQDFESGNTIYF
CDR3 DNA: TGCGCCAGCGGCCAAGATTTTGAGTCTGGAAACACCATATATTTT

J gene: TRBJ1-5
D gene: NA
V gene: TRBV28
clone size: few
CDR3 protein: CASSPDVDSNQPQHF
CDR3 DNA: TGTGCCAGCAGTCCCGACGTGGATAGCAATCAGCCCCAGCATTTT

J gene: TRBJ2-7
D gene: NA
V gene: TRBV12-3/TRBV12-4
clone size: NA
CDR3 protein: CASGHGVGEQYF
CDR3 DNA: TGTGCCAGCGGCCATGGGGTTGGCGAGCAGTACTTC

J gene: TRBJ2-7
D gene: NA
V gene: TRBV27
clone size: NA
CDR3 protein: CASRDIIRGLTYEQYF
CDR3 DNA: TGTGCCAGCCGGGATATTATCAGGGGTTTGACCTACGAGCAGTACTTC

J gene: TRBJ2-5
D gene: NA
V gene: TRBV1
clone size: few
CDR3 protein: CTSSQGREETQYF
CDR3 DNA: TGCACCAGCAGCCAAGGAAGGGAGGAGACCCAGTACTTC